The T cell receptor beta chain described here comes from a study of shared clonotypes between healthy human individuals. The protocol was immunoSEQ multiplex PCR, while the TCRdb copy is restricted to in-frame clones and leaves out a portion. This sample yields approximately 1,500,000 clones, of which around 97% are seen a single time; roughly 1.1% belongs to the top ten. V gave up 4 bases and J gave up 4 bases, with 8 bases separating them. The CDR3 loop spans 13 amino acids. Germline V CDR1 and CDR2: LNHDA, SQIVND (reference sequence). Sequencing used naive CD4+ T cells sorted from blood. The subset is: CD45RA+ positively selected. This sequence originates from a man under 40 in good health. V gene TRBV19 combines with J gene TRBJ1-5, with no clear D. The CDR3 protein is CASSKYINQPQHF. The DNA of the CDR3 is TGTGCCAGTAGTAAATACATTAATCAGCCCCAGCATTTT.